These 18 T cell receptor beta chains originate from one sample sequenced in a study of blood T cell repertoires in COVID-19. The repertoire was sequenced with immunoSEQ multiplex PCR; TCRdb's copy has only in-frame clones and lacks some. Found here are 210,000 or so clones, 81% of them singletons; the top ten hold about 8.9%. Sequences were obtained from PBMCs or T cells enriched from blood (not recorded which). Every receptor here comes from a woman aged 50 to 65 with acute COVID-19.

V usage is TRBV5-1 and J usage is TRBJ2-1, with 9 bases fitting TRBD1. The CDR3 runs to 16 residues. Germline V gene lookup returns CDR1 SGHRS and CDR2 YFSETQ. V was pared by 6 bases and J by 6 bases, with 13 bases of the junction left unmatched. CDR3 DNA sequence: TGCGCCAGCAAAATGGGGACAGGGTACGAATTCAATGAGCAGTTCTTC. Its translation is CASKMGTGYEFNEQFF. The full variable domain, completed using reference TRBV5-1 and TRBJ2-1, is KAGVTQTPRYLIKTRGQQVTLSCSPISGHRSVSWYQQTPGQGLQFLFEYFSETQRNKGNFPGRFSGRQFSNSRSEMNVSTLELGDSALYLCASKMGTGYEFNEQFFGPGTRLTVL.

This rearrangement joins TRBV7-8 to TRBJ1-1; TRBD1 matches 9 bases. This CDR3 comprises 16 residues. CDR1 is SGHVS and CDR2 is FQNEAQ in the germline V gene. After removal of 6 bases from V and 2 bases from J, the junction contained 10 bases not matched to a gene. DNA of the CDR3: TGTGCCAGCAGGGTAACAGGGGGCGAAACAAACACTGAAGCTTTCTTT. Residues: CASRVTGGETNTEAFF.

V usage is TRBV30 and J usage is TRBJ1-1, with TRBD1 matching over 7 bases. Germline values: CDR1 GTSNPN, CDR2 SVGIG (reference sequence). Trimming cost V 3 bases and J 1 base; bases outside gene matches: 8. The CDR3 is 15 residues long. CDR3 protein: CAWRPAQGSNTEAFF. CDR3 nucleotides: TGTGCCTGGAGGCCGGCACAGGGGTCGAACACTGAAGCTTTCTTT.

CDR3 amino acids: CASSYRTGDNSPLHF. The CDR3 coding sequence is TGTGCCAGCAGTTACCGGACAGGGGATAATTCACCCCTCCACTTT. The chain employs TRBV6-2 or TRBV6-3 and TRBJ1-6; 9 bases match TRBD1. The J segment lost 5 bases and the V segment lost 2 bases, leaving 1 base of the junction unmatched. The CDR3 runs 15 residues. CDR1 MNHEY and CDR2 SVGEGT come from the germline V gene.

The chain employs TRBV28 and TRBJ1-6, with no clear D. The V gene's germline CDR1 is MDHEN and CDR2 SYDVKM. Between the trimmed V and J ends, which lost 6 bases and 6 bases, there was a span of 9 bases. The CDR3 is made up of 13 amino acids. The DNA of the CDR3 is TGTGCCAGCAGAGACATTCTTAATTCACCCCTCCACTTT. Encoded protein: CASRDILNSPLHF.

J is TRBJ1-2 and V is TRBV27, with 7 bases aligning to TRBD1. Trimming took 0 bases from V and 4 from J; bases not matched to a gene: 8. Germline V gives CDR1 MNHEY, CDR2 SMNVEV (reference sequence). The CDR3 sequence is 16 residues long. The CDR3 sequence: CASSLSSGTAFYGYTF. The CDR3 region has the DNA TGTGCCAGCAGTTTATCCTCCGGGACAGCATTCTATGGCTACACCTTC.

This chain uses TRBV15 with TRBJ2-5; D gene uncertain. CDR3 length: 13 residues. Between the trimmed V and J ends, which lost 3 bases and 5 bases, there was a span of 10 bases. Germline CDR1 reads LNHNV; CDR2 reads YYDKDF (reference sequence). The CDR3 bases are TGTGCCACCAGCAGTAGCATTTGGGAGACCCAGTACTTC. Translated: CATSSSIWETQYF.

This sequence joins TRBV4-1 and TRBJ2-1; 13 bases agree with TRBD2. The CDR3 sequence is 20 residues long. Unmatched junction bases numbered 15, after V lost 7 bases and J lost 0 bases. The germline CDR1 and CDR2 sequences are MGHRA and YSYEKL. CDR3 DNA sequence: TGCGCCAGCACGCCAAACCCCGGACTAGCGGGAGAGATCTCCTACAATGAGCAGTTCTTC. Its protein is CASTPNPGLAGEISYNEQFF.

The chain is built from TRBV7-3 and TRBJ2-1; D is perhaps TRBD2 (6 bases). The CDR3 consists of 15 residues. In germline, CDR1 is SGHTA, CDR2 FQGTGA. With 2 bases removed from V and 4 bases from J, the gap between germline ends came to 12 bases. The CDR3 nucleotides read TGTGCCAGCAGCTTAGGGGAGGCCCGATACAATGAGCAGTTCTTC. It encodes CASSLGEARYNEQFF.

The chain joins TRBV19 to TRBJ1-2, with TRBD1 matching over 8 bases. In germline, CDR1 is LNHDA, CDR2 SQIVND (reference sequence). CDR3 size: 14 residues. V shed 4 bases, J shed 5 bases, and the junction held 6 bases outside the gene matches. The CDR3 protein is CASSSGQGQYGYTF. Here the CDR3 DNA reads TGTGCCAGTAGTAGCGGACAGGGCCAGTATGGCTACACCTTC.

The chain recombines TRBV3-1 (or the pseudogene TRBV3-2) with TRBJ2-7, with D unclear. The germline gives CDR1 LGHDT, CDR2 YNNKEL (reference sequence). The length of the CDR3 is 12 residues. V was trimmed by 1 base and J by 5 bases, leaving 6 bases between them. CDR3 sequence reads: CASSQVQNEQYF. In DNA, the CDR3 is TGTGCCAGCAGCCAAGTTCAAAACGAGCAGTACTTC.

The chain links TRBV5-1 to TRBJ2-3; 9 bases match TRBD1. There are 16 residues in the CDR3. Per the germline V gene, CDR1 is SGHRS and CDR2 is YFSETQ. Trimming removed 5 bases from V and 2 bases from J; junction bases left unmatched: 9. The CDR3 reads CASRIQGALSTDTQYF. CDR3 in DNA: TGCGCCAGCAGAATACAGGGGGCCCTCTCCACAGATACGCAGTATTTT.

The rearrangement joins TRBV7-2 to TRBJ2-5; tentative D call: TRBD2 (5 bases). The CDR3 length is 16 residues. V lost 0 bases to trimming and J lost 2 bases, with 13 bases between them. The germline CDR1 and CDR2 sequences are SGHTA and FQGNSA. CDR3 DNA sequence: TGTGCCAGCAGCTTAGCTAGTCTGGCGGGTCAAGAGACCCAGTACTTC. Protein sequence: CASSLASLAGQETQYF.

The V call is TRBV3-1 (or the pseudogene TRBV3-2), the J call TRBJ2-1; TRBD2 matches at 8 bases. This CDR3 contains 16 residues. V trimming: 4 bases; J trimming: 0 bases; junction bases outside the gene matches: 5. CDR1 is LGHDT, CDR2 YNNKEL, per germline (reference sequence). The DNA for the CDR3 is TGTGCCAGCAGCCGCGCCGGGGGGGGCTCCTACAATGAGCAGTTCTTC. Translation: CASSRAGGGSYNEQFF.

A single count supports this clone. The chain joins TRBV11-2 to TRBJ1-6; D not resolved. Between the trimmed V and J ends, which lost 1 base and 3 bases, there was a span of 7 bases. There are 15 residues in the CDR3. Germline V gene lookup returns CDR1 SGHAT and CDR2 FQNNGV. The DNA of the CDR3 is TGTGCCAGCAGCTTAGTCCCAGGCTATAATTCACCCCTCCACTTT. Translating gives CASSLVPGYNSPLHF.

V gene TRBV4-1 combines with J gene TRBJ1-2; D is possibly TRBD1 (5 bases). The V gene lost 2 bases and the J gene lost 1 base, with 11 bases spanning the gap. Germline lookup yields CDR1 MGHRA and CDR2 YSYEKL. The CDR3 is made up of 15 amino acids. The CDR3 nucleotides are TGCGCCAGCAGCCAACAAGAGACAGTTAACTATGGCTACACCTTC. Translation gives CASSQQETVNYGYTF.

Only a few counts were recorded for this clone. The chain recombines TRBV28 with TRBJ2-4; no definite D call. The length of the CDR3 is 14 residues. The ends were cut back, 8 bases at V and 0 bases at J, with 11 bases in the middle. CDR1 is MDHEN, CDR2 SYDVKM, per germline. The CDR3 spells CASLRPLAKNIQYF. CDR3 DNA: TGTGCCAGCCTGAGGCCGCTAGCCAAAAACATTCAGTACTTC.

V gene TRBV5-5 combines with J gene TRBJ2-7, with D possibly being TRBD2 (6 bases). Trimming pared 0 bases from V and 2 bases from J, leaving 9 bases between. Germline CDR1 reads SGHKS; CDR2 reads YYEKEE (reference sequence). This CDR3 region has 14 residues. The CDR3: CASSLVSGAYEQYF. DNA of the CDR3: TGTGCCAGCAGCTTGGTTTCGGGGGCCTACGAGCAGTACTTC.